A single sample gave rise to the 3 T cell receptor beta chains below, sequenced in a study of blood T cell repertoires in COVID-19. The repertoire was sequenced with immunoSEQ multiplex PCR; TCRdb's copy has only in-frame clones and lacks some. This table has 250,000 to 300,000 clones, around 89% appearing once. Sequencing was done on a sample of peripheral blood. The receptors were sampled from a middle-aged woman who had recovered from COVID-19.

In this sample, this clone turned up a few times. V gene TRBV24-1 combines with J gene TRBJ1-2; 7 nucleotides match TRBD1. The CDR3 contains 13 residues. CDR1 is KGHDR, CDR2 SFDVKD, per germline. V trimming: 4 bases; J trimming: 4 bases; junction bases outside the gene matches: 2. CDR3 DNA sequence: TGTGCCACCAGTGAGGCAGGGGGCTATGGCTACACCTTC. Protein sequence: CATSEAGGYGYTF.

V and J are TRBV19 and TRBJ2-7; 7 positions match TRBD2. The CDR3 totals 13 residues. Looked up from germline, CDR1 is LNHDA and CDR2 is SQIVND (reference sequence). After removal of 4 bases from V and 6 bases from J, the junction contained 6 bases not matched to a gene. CDR3 sequence reads: CASSSVWGGEQYV. The DNA of the CDR3 is TGTGCCAGTAGTAGTGTGTGGGGGGGCGAGCAGTACGTC.

This chain uses TRBV28 with TRBJ2-1, with 12 bases matching TRBD2. The CDR3 is made up of 16 amino acids. Germline loops: CDR1 MDHEN, CDR2 SYDVKM. V shed 3 bases and J 8 bases; nucleotides not matched to a gene: 8. This CDR3 is CASSLGLAGGGDEQFF. CDR3 in DNA: TGTGCCAGCAGTTTGGGGCTAGCGGGAGGGGGTGATGAGCAGTTCTTC.